The 4 T cell receptor beta chains below come from one sample, sequenced in a study of STAT5B mutations in CD4+ large granular lymphocyte leukemia. The data were produced by immunoSEQ multiplex PCR, yet TCRdb's version contains in-frame clones alone and is incomplete. Counted here are around 29,000 clones, approximately 84% occurring once; the ten biggest clones make up less than 1.3%. The specimen sequenced was CD4+ T cells from blood buffy coats. These receptor sequences come from a human donor in good health.

The chain uses TRBV7-6 and TRBJ2-5, with 15 bases identical to TRBD2. Trimming took 3 bases from V and 2 from J; bases not matched to a gene: 1. The V gene's germline CDR1 is SGHVS and CDR2 FNYEAQ. The CDR3 has 16 residues. The DNA of the CDR3 is TGTGCCAGCAGCTTCGGACTAGCGGGGGGGCAAGAGACCCAGTACTTC. Its translation is CASSFGLAGGQETQYF.

This chain connects TRBV15 to TRBJ2-5, with TRBD2 matching over 14 bases. V lost 5 bases and J lost 5; bases outside the gene matches: 7. Germline CDR1 LNHNV, CDR2 YYDKDF (reference sequence). The CDR3 sequence is 16 residues long. CDR3 sequence: CATSGRLAGGIETQYF. CDR3 DNA sequence: TGTGCCACCAGCGGCCGACTAGCGGGGGGGATTGAGACCCAGTACTTC.

In this sample, this clone turned up once. The chain links TRBV27 to TRBJ2-5, with D tentatively TRBD1 or TRBD2 (5 bases each). V lost 7 bases, J lost 5 bases, and 17 bases lay in between. The CDR3 totals 14 residues. Per the germline V gene, CDR1 is MNHEY and CDR2 is SMNVEV (reference sequence). The CDR3 DNA reads as TGTGCCAGCAAACCGGGGCTGCCGCAGGAGACCCAGTACTTC. Translating gives CASKPGLPQETQYF.

Only one count was recorded for this clone. This rearrangement joins TRBV28 to TRBJ2-7; D unclear. The CDR3 sequence is 13 residues long. Per the germline V gene, CDR1 is MDHEN and CDR2 is SYDVKM. The V and J ends lost 7 bases and 5 bases respectively, with 15 bases between them. Here the CDR3 reads CASIHGSANEQYF. The DNA for the CDR3 is TGTGCCAGCATCCACGGGTCCGCCAACGAGCAGTACTTC.